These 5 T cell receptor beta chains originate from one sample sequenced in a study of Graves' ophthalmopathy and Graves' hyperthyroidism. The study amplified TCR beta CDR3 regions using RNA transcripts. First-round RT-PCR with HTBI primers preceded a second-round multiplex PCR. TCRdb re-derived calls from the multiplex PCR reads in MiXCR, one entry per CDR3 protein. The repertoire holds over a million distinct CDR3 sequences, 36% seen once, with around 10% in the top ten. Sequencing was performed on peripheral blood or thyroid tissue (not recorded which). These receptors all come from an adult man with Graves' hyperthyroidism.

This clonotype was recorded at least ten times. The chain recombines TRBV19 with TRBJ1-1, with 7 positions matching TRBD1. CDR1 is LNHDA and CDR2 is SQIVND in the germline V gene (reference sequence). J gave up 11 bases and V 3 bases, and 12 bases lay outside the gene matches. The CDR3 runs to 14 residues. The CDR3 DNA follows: TGTGCCAGTAGTATGCGGGCGGACAGGATCGGGGCTTTCTTT. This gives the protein CASSMRADRIGAFF.

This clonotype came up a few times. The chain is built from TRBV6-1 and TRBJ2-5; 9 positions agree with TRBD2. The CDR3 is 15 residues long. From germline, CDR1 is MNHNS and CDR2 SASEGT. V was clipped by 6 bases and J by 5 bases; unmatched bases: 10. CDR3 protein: CASSSIAGEWETQYF. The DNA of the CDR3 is TGTGCCAGCAGCAGCATAGCGGGAGAGTGGGAGACCCAGTACTTC.

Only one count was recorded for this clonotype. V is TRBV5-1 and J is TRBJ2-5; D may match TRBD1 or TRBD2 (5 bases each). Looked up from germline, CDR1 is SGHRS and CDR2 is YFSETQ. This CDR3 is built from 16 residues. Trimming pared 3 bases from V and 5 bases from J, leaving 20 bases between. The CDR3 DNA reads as TGCGCCAGCAGCTGGGGGTCTAGCCCCTTGGGGGAGACCCAGTACTTC. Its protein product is CASSWGSSPLGETQYF.

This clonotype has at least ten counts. The DNA for the CDR3 is TGTGCCAGCAGCGCACCCGGCGGGCGCTCAAGTAACTATGGCTACACCTTC. This sequence encodes CASSAPGGRSSNYGYTF. This chain uses TRBV7-9 with TRBJ1-2; no firm D call. Germline V lookup: CDR1 SEHNR, CDR2 FQNEAQ (reference sequence). Trimming stripped 5 bases from V and 1 base from J, with 20 bases between. CDR3 length: 17 residues.

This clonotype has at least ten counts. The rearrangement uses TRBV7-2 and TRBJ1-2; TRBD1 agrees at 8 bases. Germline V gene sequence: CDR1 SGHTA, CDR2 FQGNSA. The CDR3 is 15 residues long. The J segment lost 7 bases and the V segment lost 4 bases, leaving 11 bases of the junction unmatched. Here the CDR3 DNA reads TGTGCCAGCAGCTATTCGACAGGGGTGTTTGGTGGCTACACCTTC. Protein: CASSYSTGVFGGYTF.